This T cell receptor (beta chain) emerged from a study of blood T cell repertoires in COVID-19. Only in-frame clones appear in the TCRdb table, and some are missing; sequencing was by immunoSEQ multiplex PCR. There are 140,000 to 150,000 clones in the sample; roughly 76% occur only once, and 7% to 10% lies in the top ten. The V and J ends lost 0 bases and 7 bases respectively, with 4 bases between them. Germline CDR1 and CDR2: GTSNPN and SVGIG (reference sequence). This CDR3 has 11 amino acids. Sample: peripheral blood. The chain employs TRBV30 and TRBJ2-1, with D uncertain. The sequence came from a human donor with acute or convalescent COVID-19. The donor label of this sample is uncertain. Here the CDR3 reads CAWSVRNEQFF. Written as DNA, the CDR3 is TGTGCCTGGAGTGTACGGAATGAGCAGTTCTTC.